This T cell receptor beta chain is from a study of T cell responses to AZD1222 COVID-19 vaccine. Libraries were prepared by immunoSEQ multiplex PCR; TCRdb keeps only in-frame clonotypes and omits some of them. The top ten clones hold approximately 22% of a sample with 85,000 to 110,000 clones, roughly 88% of them seen once. This clone appeared a single time. From germline, CDR1 is MNHEY and CDR2 SMNVEV (reference sequence). The CDR3 has 14 residues. J lost 5 bases, V lost 5 bases, and 6 bases had no gene match. The sample was peripheral blood, taken on day 0 of AZD1222 vaccination. The receptor was isolated from an adult in good health. V usage is TRBV27 and J usage is TRBJ1-1, with 9 bases lining up with TRBD1. The CDR3 here is CASSGTGFWTEAFF. CDR3 nucleotides: TGTGCCAGCAGTGGGACAGGGTTTTGGACTGAAGCTTTCTTT.